A selection of T cell receptor beta chains follows, all from one sample in a study of T cell repertoires in cytomegalovirus infection. Their antigen targets remain unknown. TCRdb ran MiXCR on the reads and lists one entry per CDR3 protein. The table lists under 40,000 distinct CDR3 sequences, about 54% of them singletons. Sample: CD8+ T cells from cultured PBMCs, taken from culture after CMV antigen stimulation. The receptors originated from a human donor in good health (CMV status not recorded). Some clones in this sample may be carry-over from other donors' samples. Both conserved end residues are trimmed from each CDR3. The order of the fields is CDR3 length, V gene, J gene, D gene, CDR3 protein. A D gene is named only where the DNA matches it firmly.

13	TRBV6-1	TRBJ2-6	NA	ASSGLNSGANVLT
13	TRBV10-3	TRBJ2-7	TRBD1	AISEGQGASYEQY
14	TRBV11-2	TRBJ2-1	TRBD2	ASSATGTSGYNEQF
9	TRBV6-1	TRBJ2-5	NA	ASGGLETQY
11	TRBV6-8	TRBJ1-1	NA	ASSYKGITEAF
13	TRBV27	TRBJ1-4	TRBD1	ASSWTGGRNEKLF
13	TRBV5-1	TRBJ1-6	NA	ASSPEGSSNSPLH
11	TRBV12-3/TRBV12-4	TRBJ1-5	NA	ASREGRVQPQH
12	TRBV5-1	TRBJ1-1	NA	ASSLLGSSTEAF
13	TRBV5-6	TRBJ1-5	TRBD1	ASSLADRVNQPQH
11	TRBV29-1	TRBJ2-2	NA	SAAGPYTGELF
15	TRBV4-1	TRBJ1-2	TRBD1	ASSQASSYRDSYGYT
11	TRBV5-3	TRBJ2-5	NA	ASSLGREETQY
13	TRBV7-8	TRBJ2-7	TRBD2	ASSQSEGRALEQY
13	TRBV7-8	TRBJ2-2	NA	ASSLVQRATGELF
14	TRBV4-1	TRBJ2-1	NA	ASSQDGGLVYNEQF